This entry describes one T cell receptor (beta chain). The method was immunoSEQ multiplex PCR; TCRdb's version includes in-frame clones alone and lacks a portion of them. The sample consists of approximately 12,000 clones, about three quarters of them appearing once. The entry originates in a study of OX40 agonist ivuxolimab in advanced cancers. This CDR3 is 15 amino acids long. The germline V and J ends were trimmed by 0 bases and 1 base, with 9 bases remaining between them. Germline V CDR1 and CDR2: SEHNR, FQNEAQ (reference sequence). Sequenced material: CD4+ or CD8+ T cells sorted from blood, taken in a trial of the OX40 agonist ivuxolimab. The rearrangement links TRBV7-9 to TRBJ1-1; D perhaps matches TRBD1 (6 bases). The source is an adult with an advanced solid tumor such as melanoma, head and neck, liver or kidney cancer. CDR3 coding DNA: TGTGCCAGCAGCTTAGCGGGGGACAAGAACACTGAAGCTTTCTTT. This sequence encodes CASSLAGDKNTEAFF.